What follows are 20 T cell receptor beta chains derived from one specimen sequenced in a study of beta chain features in type 1 diabetes. All of the isolated RNA was reverse transcribed, so expressed TCRB transcripts were sequenced. Sequencing used immunoSEQ multiplex PCR; TCRdb keeps in-frame clones, though not all of them. In the table there are roughly 290,000 clones, approximately 15% of which are singletons. Regarding the study as a whole: Moderately but significantly shorter TCRB CDR3s were found in Type 1 diabetes patients in all four CD4+ subsets.

Antigens for these TCRs are unknown. The sequenced sample was naive CD4+ T cells from blood. These receptors were obtained from a man in his late teens or twenties with type 1 diabetes.

This clone was found a few times. The gene calls are TRBV5-4 and TRBJ2-1; tentative D call: TRBD2 (5 bases). The CDR3 sequence is 15 residues long. Germline V gene sequence: CDR1 SGHNT, CDR2 YYREEE (reference sequence). Trimming cost V 0 bases and J 0 bases, with 7 bases left between them. In DNA, the CDR3 is TGTGCCAGCAGCTTGGTGCTAGCCTCCTACAATGAGCAGTTCTTC. Translating gives CASSLVLASYNEQFF.

The chain is built from TRBV30 and TRBJ1-2, with 8 bases matching TRBD1. Germline loops: CDR1 GTSNPN, CDR2 SVGIG (reference sequence). This CDR3 comprises 16 residues. The trim removed 4 bases at V and 5 bases at J, leaving 15 bases unmatched. The CDR3 nucleotides are TGTGCCTGGAACCCCCGCCCCGGACAGGGCAATTATGGCTACACCTTC. Translating it yields CAWNPRPGQGNYGYTF.

The J gene is TRBJ2-5, the V gene TRBV6-6; D uncertain. Deletions cut 6 bases from V and 8 bases from J, with 13 bases between. Germline assignment: CDR1 MNHNY and CDR2 SVGAGI (reference sequence). CDR3 length: 12 amino acids. The CDR3 loop is CASSPTVNTQYF. CDR3 DNA sequence: TGTGCCAGCAGCCCCACGGTGAACACCCAGTACTTC.

This clone was observed a few times. The chain employs TRBV6-5 and TRBJ2-5, with D perhaps TRBD2 (6 bases). This CDR3 is built from 13 residues. The V end lost 5 bases, the J end lost 7 bases, and 14 bases lay between the germline ends. CDR1 MNHEY and CDR2 SVGAGI come from the germline V gene. CDR3 nucleotides: TGTGCCAGCAGTCGCGGGACCGAAGGGACCCAGTACTTC. Translation gives CASSRGTEGTQYF.

This clone has just a few counts. The V and J genes are TRBV7-9 and TRBJ2-7, with D unresolved. V was clipped by 1 base and J by 3 bases, with 7 bases between them. The CDR3 covers 13 residues. CDR1 is SEHNR, CDR2 FQNEAQ, per germline (reference sequence). CDR3: CASSLVGGYEQYF. The CDR3, as DNA: TGTGCCAGCAGCTTAGTTGGCGGCTACGAGCAGTACTTC.

The chain combines TRBV28 with TRBJ2-2; tentative D call: TRBD2 (5 bases). This CDR3 has 15 amino acids. Germline CDR1 is MDHEN and CDR2 is SYDVKM. Deletions cut 4 bases from V and 2 bases from J, with 11 bases between. The CDR3 bases are TGTGCCAGCAGTTCCCGACGGGGAAACACCGGGGAGCTGTTTTTT. Protein product: CASSSRRGNTGELFF. Full variable domain (outside the CDR3, taken from reference TRBV28 and TRBJ2-2): DVKVTQSSRYLVKRTGEKVFLECVQDMDHENMFWYRQDPGLGLRLIYFSYDVKMKEKGDIPEGYSVSREKKERFSLILESASTNQTSMYLCASSSRRGNTGELFFGEGSRLTVL.

This clone was recorded a few times. The chain carries TRBV5-6 and TRBJ2-3; D is possibly TRBD2 (5 bases). With 4 bases removed from V and 1 base from J, the gap between germline ends came to 19 bases. Germline assignment: CDR1 SGHDT and CDR2 YYEEEE. The CDR3 loop spans 17 amino acids. Here the CDR3 DNA reads TGTGCCAGCAGCCTCTTGGGAGCAGCAATTGGCACAGATACGCAGTATTTT. Amino acid sequence: CASSLLGAAIGTDTQYF.

The table lists this clone with a few counts. The chain is built from TRBV7-2 and TRBJ2-3; 12 bases agree with TRBD1. Trimming cost V 5 bases and J 3 bases; bases outside gene matches: 6. CDR1 SGHTA and CDR2 FQGNSA come from the germline V gene. The CDR3 covers 16 residues. The CDR3 here is CASSVGTGGWTDTQYF. CDR3 nucleotides: TGTGCCAGCAGCGTAGGGACAGGGGGCTGGACAGATACGCAGTATTTT.

This rearrangement joins TRBV6-5 to TRBJ2-7; D might be TRBD2 (5 bases). This CDR3 has 15 residues. V lost 2 bases to trimming and J lost 3 bases, with 14 bases between them. Germline CDR1 MNHEY, CDR2 SVGAGI. The CDR3 nucleotides read TGTGCCAGCAGTTACACGGCGGGTTATAACTACGAGCAGTACTTC. Protein: CASSYTAGYNYEQYF.

This chain connects TRBV16 to TRBJ2-5; D gene unclear. This CDR3 comprises 13 residues. V lost 8 bases and J 1 base, leaving 11 bases between the germline ends. The germline CDR1 and CDR2 sequences are KGHSY and FQNENV. CDR3 DNA sequence: TGTGCCAGCCGACGACACACCCAAGAGACCCAGTACTTC. Residues: CASRRHTQETQYF.

The CDR3: CASSPGGLRRLSYEQYF. CDR3 nucleotide sequence: TGCGCCAGCAGCCCCGGGGGGCTCCGGAGGCTTTCCTACGAGCAGTACTTC. The V gene is TRBV4-1, the J gene TRBJ2-7, with D possibly matching TRBD2 (7 bases). There are 17 residues in the CDR3. Trimming pared 4 bases from V and 1 base from J, leaving 20 bases between. In germline, CDR1 is MGHRA, CDR2 YSYEKL.

This rearrangement joins TRBV2 to TRBJ1-2, with 8 bases lining up with TRBD1. Germline trimming cut 4 bases from V and 5 bases from J; bases unmatched to any gene: 6. Germline CDR1 is SNHLY and CDR2 is FYNNEI. The CDR3 totals 14 residues. CDR3 nucleotides: TGTGCCAGCAGTGTAGACAGGGGAGAATATGGCTACACCTTC. It specifies CASSVDRGEYGYTF.

This clone was counted a few times. The gene calls are TRBV19 and TRBJ1-5, with a possible D match to TRBD1 (6 bases). The CDR3 runs 12 residues. CDR1 LNHDA and CDR2 SQIVND come from the germline V gene (reference sequence). V lost 5 bases, J lost 5 bases, and 7 bases lay in between. The CDR3 bases are TGTGCCAGTAGTGGGGGCGATCAGCCCCAGCATTTT. This sequence encodes CASSGGDQPQHF.

This chain joins TRBV11-2 and TRBJ2-3; 10 nucleotides line up with TRBD2. The germline gives CDR1 SGHAT, CDR2 FQNNGV. The CDR3 is made up of 19 amino acids. After removal of 3 bases from V and 5 bases from J, the junction contained 17 bases not matched to a gene. In DNA form, the CDR3 reads TGTGCCAGCAGCTTCTTCCTTGGGGTAGCGGGAGGTCAGGTAGATACGCAGTATTTT. Translation: CASSFFLGVAGGQVDTQYF.

V usage is TRBV21-1 and J usage is TRBJ2-1; the table assigns TRBD1, which was not confirmed against the DNA. TRBV21-1 is a recognized pseudogene. The CDR3 is made up of 17 amino acids. The CDR3: CASSTTDRGSSYNEQFF. The CDR3 nucleotides are TGTGCCAGCAGCACCACCGACAGGGGGAGTTCCTACAATGAGCAGTTCTTC.

The chain employs TRBV5-4 and TRBJ2-3; 10 bases map to TRBD2. Germline V gene lookup returns CDR1 SGHNT and CDR2 YYREEE (reference sequence). Trimming at V came to 4 bases and at J to 0 bases, leaving 17 bases not matched to a gene. The CDR3 has 20 residues. The CDR3: CASSPGTALAGYWSTDTQYF. The CDR3 nucleotides read TGTGCCAGCAGCCCCGGGACAGCACTAGCGGGATATTGGAGCACAGATACGCAGTATTTT.

The chain links TRBV30 to TRBJ1-5; D gene ambiguous. Trimming shortened V by 3 bases and J by 3 bases, and 9 bases separated the two germline ends. Germline values: CDR1 GTSNPN, CDR2 SVGIG (reference sequence). The CDR3 consists of 13 residues. In DNA form, the CDR3 reads TGTGCCTGGAGCATCAGATACAATCAGCCCCAGCATTTT. As protein: CAWSIRYNQPQHF. The full variable domain, completed using reference TRBV30 and TRBJ1-5, is SQTIHQWPATLVQPVGSPLSLECTVEGTSNPNLYWYRQAAGRGLQLLFYSVGIGQISSEVPQNLSASRPQDRQFILSSKKLLLSDSGFYLCAWSIRYNQPQHFGDGTRLSIL.

This chain uses TRBV13 with TRBJ2-1; TRBD2 matches 13 bases. CDR3 size: 18 residues. Germline CDR1 and CDR2: PRHDT and FYEKMQ (reference sequence). V trimming: 0 bases; J trimming: 1 base; junction bases outside the gene matches: 3. Written as DNA, the CDR3 is TGTGCCAGCAGCTTAGGGACTAGCGGGGGGATGTCCTACAATGAGCAGTTCTTC. Its protein is CASSLGTSGGMSYNEQFF. Complete variable domain (other parts from reference TRBV13 and TRBJ2-1): AAGVIQSPRHLIKEKRETATLKCYPIPRHDTVYWYQQGPGQDPQFLISFYEKMQSDKGSIPDRFSAQQFSDYHSELNMSSLELGDSALYFCASSLGTSGGMSYNEQFFGPGTRLTVL.

There are a few counts of this clone. V and J are TRBV7-2 and TRBJ1-2, with TRBD1 identical over 7 bases. Trimming removed 8 bases from V and 7 bases from J; junction bases left unmatched: 10. From germline, CDR1 is SGHTA and CDR2 FQGNSA. The CDR3 loop spans 13 amino acids. CDR3 amino acids: CASVTGEDRGYTF. DNA of the CDR3: TGTGCCAGCGTCACAGGGGAGGATCGTGGCTACACCTTC. The variable domain in full, completed from reference TRBV7-2 and TRBJ1-2, reads GAGVSQSPSNKVTEKGKDVELRCDPISGHTALYWYRQSLGQGLEFLIYFQGNSAPDKSGLPSDRFSAERTGGSVSTLTIQRTQQEDSAVYLCASVTGEDRGYTFGSGTRLTVV.

The V and J genes are TRBV18 and TRBJ2-5; possibly TRBD1 for D (5 bases). The CDR3 totals 15 residues. Germline-derived CDR1 and CDR2 are KGHSH and LQKENI. V gave up 1 base and J gave up 4 bases, with 13 bases separating them. CDR3 in amino acids: CASSPRGGQRETQYF. The CDR3 DNA reads TGTGCCAGCTCACCACGGGGCGGCCAGCGAGAGACCCAGTACTTC.